This T cell receptor beta chain originates from a study of cytomegalovirus exposure and HLA in healthy donors. At the level of the study: A subsequent analysis stated that the approximately 110 validation repertoires were run on the same platform as the roughly 620 first-cohort repertoires.

Germline lookup yields CDR1 SEHNR and CDR2 FQNEAQ (reference sequence). The CDR3 covers 15 residues. V was trimmed by 5 bases and J by 4 bases, leaving 17 bases between them. The protocol was immunoSEQ multiplex PCR, while the TCRdb copy is restricted to in-frame clones and leaves out a portion. Seen here are more than 200,000 clones, about 92% observed once, and the top ten hold approximately 3%. Separate from the roughly 700-subject first cohort, the roughly 120-subject validation cohort was the one that the donors belonged to. Sequenced material: PBMCs. The chain couples TRBV7-9 to TRBJ2-5; perhaps TRBD1 as D (6 bases). The TCR originated in a woman aged 25 to 39 in good health and CMV-seronegative. CDR3 amino acids: CASSQTGLGGETQYF. CDR3 in DNA: TGTGCCAGCAGCCAAACAGGGCTGGGCGGAGAGACCCAGTACTTC.